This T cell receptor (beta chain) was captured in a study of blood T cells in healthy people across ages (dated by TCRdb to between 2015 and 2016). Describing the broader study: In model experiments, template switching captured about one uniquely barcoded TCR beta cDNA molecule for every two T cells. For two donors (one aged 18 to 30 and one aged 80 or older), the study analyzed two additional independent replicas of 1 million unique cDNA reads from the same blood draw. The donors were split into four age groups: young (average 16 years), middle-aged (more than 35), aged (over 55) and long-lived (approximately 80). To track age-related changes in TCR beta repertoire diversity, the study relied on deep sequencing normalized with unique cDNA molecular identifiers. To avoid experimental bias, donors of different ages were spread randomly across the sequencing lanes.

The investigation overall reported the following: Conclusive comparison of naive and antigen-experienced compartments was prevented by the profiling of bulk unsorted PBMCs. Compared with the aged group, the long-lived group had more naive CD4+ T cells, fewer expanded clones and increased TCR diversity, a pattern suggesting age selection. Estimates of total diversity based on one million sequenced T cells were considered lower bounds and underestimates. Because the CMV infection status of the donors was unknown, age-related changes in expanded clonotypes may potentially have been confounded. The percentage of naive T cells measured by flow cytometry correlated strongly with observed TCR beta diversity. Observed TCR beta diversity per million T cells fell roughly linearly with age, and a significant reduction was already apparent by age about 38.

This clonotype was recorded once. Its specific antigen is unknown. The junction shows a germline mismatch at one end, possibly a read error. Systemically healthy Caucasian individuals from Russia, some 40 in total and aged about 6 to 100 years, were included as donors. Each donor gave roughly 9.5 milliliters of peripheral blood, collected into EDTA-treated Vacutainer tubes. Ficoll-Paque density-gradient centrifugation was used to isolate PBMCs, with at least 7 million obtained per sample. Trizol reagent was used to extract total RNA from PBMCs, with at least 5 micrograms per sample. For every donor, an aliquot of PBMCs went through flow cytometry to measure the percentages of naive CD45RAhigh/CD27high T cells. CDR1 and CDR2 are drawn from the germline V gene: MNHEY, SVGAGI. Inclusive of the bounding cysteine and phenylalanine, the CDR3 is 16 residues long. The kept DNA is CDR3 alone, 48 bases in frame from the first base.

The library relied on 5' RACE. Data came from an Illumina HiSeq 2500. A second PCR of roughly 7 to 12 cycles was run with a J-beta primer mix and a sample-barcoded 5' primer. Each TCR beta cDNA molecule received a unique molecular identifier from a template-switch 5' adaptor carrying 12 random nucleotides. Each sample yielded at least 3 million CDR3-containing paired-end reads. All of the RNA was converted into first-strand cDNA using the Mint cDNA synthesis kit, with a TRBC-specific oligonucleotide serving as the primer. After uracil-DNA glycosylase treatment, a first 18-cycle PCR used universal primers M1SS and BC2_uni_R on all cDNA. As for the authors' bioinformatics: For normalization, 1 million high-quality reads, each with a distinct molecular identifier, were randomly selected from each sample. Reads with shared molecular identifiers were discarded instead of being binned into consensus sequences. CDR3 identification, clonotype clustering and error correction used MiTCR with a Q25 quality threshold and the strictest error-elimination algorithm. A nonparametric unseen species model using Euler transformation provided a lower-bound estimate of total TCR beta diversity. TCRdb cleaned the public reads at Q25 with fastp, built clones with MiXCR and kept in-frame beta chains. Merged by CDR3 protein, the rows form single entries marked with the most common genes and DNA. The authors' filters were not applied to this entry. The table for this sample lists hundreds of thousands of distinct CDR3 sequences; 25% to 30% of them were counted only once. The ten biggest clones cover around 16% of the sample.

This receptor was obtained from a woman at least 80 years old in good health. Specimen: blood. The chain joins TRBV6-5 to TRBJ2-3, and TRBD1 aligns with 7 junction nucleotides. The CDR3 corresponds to CASSYSIGGSIDTQYF. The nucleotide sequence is TGTGCCAGCAGTTACTCGATAGGGGGCAGCATAGATACGCAGTATTTT.